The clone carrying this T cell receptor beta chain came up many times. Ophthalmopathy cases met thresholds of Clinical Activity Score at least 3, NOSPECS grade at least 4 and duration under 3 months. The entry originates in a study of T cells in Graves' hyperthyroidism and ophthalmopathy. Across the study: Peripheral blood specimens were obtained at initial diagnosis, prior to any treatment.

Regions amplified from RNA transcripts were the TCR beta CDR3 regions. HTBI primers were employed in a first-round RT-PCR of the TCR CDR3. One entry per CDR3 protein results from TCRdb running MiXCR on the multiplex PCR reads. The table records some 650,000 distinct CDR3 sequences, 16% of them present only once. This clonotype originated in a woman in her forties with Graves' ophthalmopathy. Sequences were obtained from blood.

The DNA for the CDR3 is TGTGCCAGCAGGCGGGGGGGGAATCAAGAGACCCAGTACTTC. Amino acid sequence: CASRRGGNQETQYF. The chain recombines TRBV7-2 with TRBJ2-5, with 9 positions matching TRBD2. The trim removed 6 bases at V and 2 bases at J, leaving 4 bases unmatched. Germline CDR1 reads SGHTA; CDR2 reads FQGNSA. This CDR3 spans 14 amino acids.